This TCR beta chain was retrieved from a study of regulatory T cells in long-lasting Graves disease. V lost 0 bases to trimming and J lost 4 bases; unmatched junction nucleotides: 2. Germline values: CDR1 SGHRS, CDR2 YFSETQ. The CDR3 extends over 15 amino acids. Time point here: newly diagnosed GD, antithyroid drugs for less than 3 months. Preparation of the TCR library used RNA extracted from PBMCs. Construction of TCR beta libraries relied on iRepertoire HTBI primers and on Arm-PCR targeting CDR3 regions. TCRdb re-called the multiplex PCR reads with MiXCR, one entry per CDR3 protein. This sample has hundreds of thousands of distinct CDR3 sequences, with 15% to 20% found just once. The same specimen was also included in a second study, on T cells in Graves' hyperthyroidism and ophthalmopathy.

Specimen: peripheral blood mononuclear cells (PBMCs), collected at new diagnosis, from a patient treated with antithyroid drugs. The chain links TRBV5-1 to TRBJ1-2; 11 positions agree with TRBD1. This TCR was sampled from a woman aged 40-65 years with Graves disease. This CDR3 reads CASSLAGTGGYGYTF. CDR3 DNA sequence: TGCGCCAGCAGCTTGGCCGGGACAGGGGGCTATGGCTACACCTTC.